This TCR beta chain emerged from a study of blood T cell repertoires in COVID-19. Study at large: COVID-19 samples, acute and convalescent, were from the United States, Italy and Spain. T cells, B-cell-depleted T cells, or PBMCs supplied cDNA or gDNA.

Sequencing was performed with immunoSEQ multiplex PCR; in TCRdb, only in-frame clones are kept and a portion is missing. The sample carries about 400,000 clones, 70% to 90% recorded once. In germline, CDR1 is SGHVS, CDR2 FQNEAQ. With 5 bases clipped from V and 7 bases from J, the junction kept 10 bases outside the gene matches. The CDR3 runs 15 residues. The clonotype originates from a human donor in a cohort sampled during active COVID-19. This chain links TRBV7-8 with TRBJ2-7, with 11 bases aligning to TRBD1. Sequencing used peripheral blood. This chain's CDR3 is CASSTRDRGWAEQYF. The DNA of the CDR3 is TGTGCCAGCAGCACCCGGGACAGGGGGTGGGCGGAGCAGTACTTC.